This T cell receptor beta chain originates from a study of T cell responses to AZD1222 COVID-19 vaccine. Study results and limitations: CD4 TCRs covered the whole spike, strongest at regions 160-218 and 743-854. Targeting of unmutated variant regions was reportedly seen in nearly half of spike-specific TCRs.

The germline gives CDR1 LGHDT, CDR2 YNNKEL (reference sequence). The V segment lost 5 bases and the J segment 8 bases; nucleotides outside the gene matches: 5. The CDR3 runs to 12 residues. TCRdb's table, derived via immunoSEQ multiplex PCR, lists solely in-frame clones and lacks some. The sample lists over 150,000 clones, roughly nine tenths occurring once. Turning to this clone: Antigen specificity is unknown.

This specimen was peripheral blood, taken on day 0 of AZD1222 vaccination. The sequence came from an adult in good health. V usage is TRBV3-1 (or the pseudogene TRBV3-2) and J usage is TRBJ1-2, with 7 nucleotides matching TRBD1. The chain's CDR3 is CASSTQGPGYTF. CDR3 bases: TGTGCCAGCAGCACACAGGGGCCAGGCTACACCTTC.